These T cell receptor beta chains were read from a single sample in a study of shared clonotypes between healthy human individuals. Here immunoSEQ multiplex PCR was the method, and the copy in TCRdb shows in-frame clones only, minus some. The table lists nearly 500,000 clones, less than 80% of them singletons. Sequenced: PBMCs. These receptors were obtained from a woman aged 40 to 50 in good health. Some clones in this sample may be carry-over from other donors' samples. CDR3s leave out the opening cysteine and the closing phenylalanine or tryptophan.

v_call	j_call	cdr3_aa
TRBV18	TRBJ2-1	ASSPGGRGNEQF
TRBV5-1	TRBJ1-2	ASSLVLGMSYGYT
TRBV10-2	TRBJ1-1	ASSGQEYTEAF
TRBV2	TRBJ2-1	ASSRQGGEQF
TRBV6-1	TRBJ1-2	ASSPPQGYYGYT
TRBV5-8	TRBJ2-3	ASTGTGYADTQY
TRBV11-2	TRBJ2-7	ASSLARQGVEGRAREQY
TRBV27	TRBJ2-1	ASTSDLYSYNEQF
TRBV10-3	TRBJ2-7	ASHLTGGLGVQY
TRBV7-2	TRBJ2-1	ASSLAPSGWESMVFYNEQF
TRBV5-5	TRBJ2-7	ASSLSLAVTYEQY
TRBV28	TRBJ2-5	ASKPGLAGETQY
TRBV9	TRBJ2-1	ASSVRAVTYNEQF
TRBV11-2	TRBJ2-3	ASSLVRGGSGATQY
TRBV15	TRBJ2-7	ATSRDHNDEQY
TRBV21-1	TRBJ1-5	ASSTSVRDRAFNQPQH
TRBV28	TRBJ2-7	ASSRQREISYEQY
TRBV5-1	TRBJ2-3	ASSLVERELTDTQY
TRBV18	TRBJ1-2	ASSPDSWGYGYT
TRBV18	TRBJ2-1	ASSPGDRAGEQF
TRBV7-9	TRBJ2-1	ASSQRDRGWNEQF
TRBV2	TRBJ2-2	ASSERGTGELF
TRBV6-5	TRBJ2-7	ASSYSTGEQY
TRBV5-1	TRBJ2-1	ASSLWTSGRTSSYNEQF
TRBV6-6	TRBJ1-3	ASSPTNSGNTIY
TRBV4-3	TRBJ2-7	ASSQVDQFGEQY
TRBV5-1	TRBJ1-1	ASSPYRGDTEAF
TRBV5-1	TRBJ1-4	ASRPTGDEKLF
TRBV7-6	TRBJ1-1	ASSLQGSTEAF
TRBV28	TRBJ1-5	ASSLTGQGGQPQH
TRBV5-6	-	ASSPRGTGSYEQY
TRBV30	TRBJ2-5	AWGQTLYQETQY
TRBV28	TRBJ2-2	ASDRANTGELF
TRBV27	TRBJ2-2	ASSNDRGYAGELF
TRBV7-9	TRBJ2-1	ASSPHPGGAYNEQF
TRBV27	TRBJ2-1	ASGPIGDEQF
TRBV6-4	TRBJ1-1	ASSDRRAEAF
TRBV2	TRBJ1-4	ASRAARARGEKLF
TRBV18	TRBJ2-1	ASSPGTGQF
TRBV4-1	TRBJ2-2	ASSQGLAGLTVRELF
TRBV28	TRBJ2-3	ASRRGPSTDTQY
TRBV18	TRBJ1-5	ASSPMGQIGNQPQH
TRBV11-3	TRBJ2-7	ASSRDRASEQY
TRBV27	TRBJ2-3	ASSLVGAGGPDTQY
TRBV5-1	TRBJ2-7	ASRREQLSYEQY
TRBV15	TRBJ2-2	ATSRGLTGSGGELF
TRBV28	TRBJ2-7	ASSRGGNLGEQY
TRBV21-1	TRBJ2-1	ASSKALGSGIDEQF